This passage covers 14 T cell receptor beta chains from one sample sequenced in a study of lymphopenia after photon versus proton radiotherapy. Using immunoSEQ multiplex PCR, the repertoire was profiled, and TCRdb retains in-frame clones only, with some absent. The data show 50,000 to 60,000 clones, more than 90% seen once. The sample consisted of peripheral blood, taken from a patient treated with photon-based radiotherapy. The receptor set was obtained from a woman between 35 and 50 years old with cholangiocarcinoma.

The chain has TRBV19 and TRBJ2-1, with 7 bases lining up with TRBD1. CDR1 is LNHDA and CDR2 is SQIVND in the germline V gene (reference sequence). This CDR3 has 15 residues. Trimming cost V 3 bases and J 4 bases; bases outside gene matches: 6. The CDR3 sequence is CASSIRQGAYNEQFF. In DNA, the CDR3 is TGTGCCAGTAGTATTAGACAGGGAGCGTACAATGAGCAGTTCTTC.

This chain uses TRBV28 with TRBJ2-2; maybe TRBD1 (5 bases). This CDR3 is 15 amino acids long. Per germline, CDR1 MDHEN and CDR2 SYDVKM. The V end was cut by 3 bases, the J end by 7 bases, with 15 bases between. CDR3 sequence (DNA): TGTGCCAGCAGTTTCACGGGCAGGGCGGTCGGGGAGCTGTTTTTT. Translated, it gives CASSFTGRAVGELFF.

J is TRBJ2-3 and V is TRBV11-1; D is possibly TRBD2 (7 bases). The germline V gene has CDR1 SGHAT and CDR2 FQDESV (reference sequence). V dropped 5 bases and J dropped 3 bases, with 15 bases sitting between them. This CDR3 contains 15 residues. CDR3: CASSPWEGGTDTQYF. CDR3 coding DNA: TGTGCCAGCAGCCCCTGGGAGGGGGGGACAGATACGCAGTATTTT.

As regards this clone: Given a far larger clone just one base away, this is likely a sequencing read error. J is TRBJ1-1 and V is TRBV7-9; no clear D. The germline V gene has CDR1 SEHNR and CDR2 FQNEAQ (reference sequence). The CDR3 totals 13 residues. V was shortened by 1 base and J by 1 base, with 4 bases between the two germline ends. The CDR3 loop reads CASSLEANTEAFF. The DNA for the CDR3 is TGTGCCAGCAGCTTAGAAGCGAACACTGAAGCTTTCTTT.

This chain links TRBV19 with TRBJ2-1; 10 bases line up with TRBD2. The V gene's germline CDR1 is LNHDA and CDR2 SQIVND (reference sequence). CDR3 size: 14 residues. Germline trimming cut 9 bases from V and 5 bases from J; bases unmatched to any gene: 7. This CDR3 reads CASRALAGDNEQFF. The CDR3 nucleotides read TGTGCCAGCCGGGCTCTAGCGGGGGACAATGAGCAGTTCTTC.

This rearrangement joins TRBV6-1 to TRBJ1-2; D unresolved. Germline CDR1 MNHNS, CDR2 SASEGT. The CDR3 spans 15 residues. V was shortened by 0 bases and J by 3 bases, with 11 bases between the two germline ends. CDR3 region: CASSEAPWEDYGYTF. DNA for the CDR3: TGTGCCAGCAGTGAAGCTCCTTGGGAGGACTATGGCTACACCTTC.

The CDR3 nucleotides are TGTGCCAGCAGTCCCGGGACTAGCGGGGCCTACGAGCAGTACTTC. Its translation: CASSPGTSGAYEQYF. The chain links TRBV7-3 to TRBJ2-7, with 13 nucleotides matching TRBD2. J was trimmed by 2 bases and V by 6 bases; bases with no gene match: 4. The V gene's germline CDR1 is SGHTA and CDR2 FQGTGA. CDR3 size: 15 residues.

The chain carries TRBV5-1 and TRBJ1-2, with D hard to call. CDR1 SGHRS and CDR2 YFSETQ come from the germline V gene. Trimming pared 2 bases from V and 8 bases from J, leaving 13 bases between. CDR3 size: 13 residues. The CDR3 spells CASSFSGDAGYTF. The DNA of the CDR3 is TGCGCCAGCAGCTTTTCTGGGGATGCCGGCTACACCTTC. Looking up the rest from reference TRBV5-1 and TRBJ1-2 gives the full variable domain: KAGVTQTPRYLIKTRGQQVTLSCSPISGHRSVSWYQQTPGQGLQFLFEYFSETQRNKGNFPGRFSGRQFSNSRSEMNVSTLELGDSALYLCASSFSGDAGYTFGSGTRLTVV.

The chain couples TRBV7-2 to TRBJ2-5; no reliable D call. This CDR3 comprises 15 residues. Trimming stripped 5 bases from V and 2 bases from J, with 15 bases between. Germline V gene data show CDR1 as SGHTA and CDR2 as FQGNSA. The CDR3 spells CASSQKSTNQETQYF. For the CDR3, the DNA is TGTGCCAGCAGCCAAAAGAGTACGAATCAAGAGACCCAGTACTTC. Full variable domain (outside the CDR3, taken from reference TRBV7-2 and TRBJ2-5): GAGVSQSPSNKVTEKGKDVELRCDPISGHTALYWYRQSLGQGLEFLIYFQGNSAPDKSGLPSDRFSAERTGGSVSTLTIQRTQQEDSAVYLCASSQKSTNQETQYFGPGTRLLVL.

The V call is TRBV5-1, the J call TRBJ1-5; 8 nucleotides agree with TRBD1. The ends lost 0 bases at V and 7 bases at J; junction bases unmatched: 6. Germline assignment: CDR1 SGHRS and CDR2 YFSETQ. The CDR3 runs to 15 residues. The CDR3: CASSLGTGIDQPQHF. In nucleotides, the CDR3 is TGCGCCAGCAGCTTGGGGACAGGGATTGACCAGCCCCAGCATTTT. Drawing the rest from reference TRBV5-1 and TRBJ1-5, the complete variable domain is KAGVTQTPRYLIKTRGQQVTLSCSPISGHRSVSWYQQTPGQGLQFLFEYFSETQRNKGNFPGRFSGRQFSNSRSEMNVSTLELGDSALYLCASSLGTGIDQPQHFGDGTRLSIL.

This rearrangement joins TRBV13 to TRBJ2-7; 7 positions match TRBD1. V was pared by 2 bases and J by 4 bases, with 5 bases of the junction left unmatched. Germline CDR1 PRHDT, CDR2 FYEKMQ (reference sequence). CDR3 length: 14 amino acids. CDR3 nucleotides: TGTGCCAGCAGCTTATTAGGGGGCCAGTACGAGCAGTACTTC. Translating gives CASSLLGGQYEQYF.

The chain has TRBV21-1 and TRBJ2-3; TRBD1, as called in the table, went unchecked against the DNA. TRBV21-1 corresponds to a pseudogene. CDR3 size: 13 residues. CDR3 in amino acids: CASTAQGGDTQYF. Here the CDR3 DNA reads TGTGCCAGTACCGCACAGGGGGGAGATACGCAGTATTTT.

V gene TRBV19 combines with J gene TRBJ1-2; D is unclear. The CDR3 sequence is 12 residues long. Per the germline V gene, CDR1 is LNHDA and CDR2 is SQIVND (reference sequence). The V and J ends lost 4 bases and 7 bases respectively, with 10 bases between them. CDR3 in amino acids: CASSTGSRGYTF. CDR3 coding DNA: TGTGCCAGTAGTACAGGTAGCCGTGGCTACACCTTC.

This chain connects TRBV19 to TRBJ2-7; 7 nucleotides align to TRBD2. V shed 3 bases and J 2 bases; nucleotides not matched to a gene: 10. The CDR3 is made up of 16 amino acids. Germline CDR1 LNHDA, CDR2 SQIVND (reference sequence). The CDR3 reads CASSIFPSGTPYEQYF. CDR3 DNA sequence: TGTGCCAGTAGTATCTTCCCCAGCGGGACCCCCTACGAGCAGTACTTC.